The entry below describes one T cell receptor beta chain. Its specificity is unknown. Using immunoSEQ multiplex PCR, the repertoire was profiled, and TCRdb retains in-frame clones only, with some absent. The data show more than 95,000 clones, approximately 85% seen once. The CDR3 runs 14 residues. Germline V gives CDR1 SEHNR, CDR2 FQNEAQ (reference sequence). The V gene end was trimmed by 6 bases and the J gene end by 0 bases; junction bases not matched to a gene: 4. The sample originates from a study of T cell responses to AZD1222 COVID-19 vaccine. Study-wide points: CD4 TCRs covered the whole spike, strongest at regions 160-218 and 743-854. At study baseline, merely five or six AZD1222 recipients were seropositive. White British people made up most donors, females outnumbered males, and clonal diversity was possibly underestimated.

The study pooled second doses at about 4 or about 12 weeks. The sequence was obtained from an adult who received the AZD1222 COVID-19 vaccine. The chain combines TRBV7-9 with TRBJ2-7; 8 positions agree with TRBD1. Source: peripheral blood, taken 28 days after the second AZD1222 dose. CDR3: CASSEQGDSYEQYF. The CDR3 coding sequence is TGTGCCAGCAGTGAACAGGGGGACTCCTACGAGCAGTACTTC.